Given below is one T cell receptor beta chain in context. Its specificity is not known. V was shortened by 2 bases and J by 3 bases, with 16 bases between the two germline ends. CDR3 length equals 16 residues. The germline CDR1 and CDR2 sequences are MDHEN and SYDVKM. It was the approximately 120-subject validation cohort, separate from the approximately 690-subject first cohort, to which the donors belonged. The entry originates in a study of cytomegalovirus exposure and HLA in healthy donors. Using immunoSEQ multiplex PCR, the repertoire was profiled, and TCRdb retains in-frame clones only, with some absent. This sample has 200,000 to 250,000 clones; about nine tenths occur once, and the top ten carry approximately 1.1%. Study observations and caveats: The study flagged about 150 TCR beta chains as cytomegalovirus-associated. Most observed TCR sequences were rare, whereas some public TCRs were detected in many donors. Diagnosis of cytomegalovirus status made by the classifier reportedly showed high specificity and sensitivity.

The chain has TRBV28 and TRBJ2-5; possibly TRBD2 for D (6 bases). The TCR sequence derives from a woman aged 18-35 years in good health and CMV-seronegative. The specimen was PBMCs. The chain's CDR3 is CASSLVRGREEETQYF. The CDR3 DNA reads TGTGCCAGCAGTTTAGTGAGGGGCAGGGAGGAAGAGACCCAGTACTTC.